The next 15 T cell receptor beta chains were all read from a single sample in a study of blood T cell repertoires in COVID-19. Data came from immunoSEQ multiplex PCR; TCRdb stores just in-frame clones and leaves some out. The data contain fewer than 350,000 clones, roughly 86% of them seen just once; the ten biggest clones take up over 8%. Sequencing was performed on peripheral blood. The receptors derive from a man younger than 35 with active or convalescent COVID-19.

This sequence joins TRBV6-5 and TRBJ1-1, with D perhaps matching TRBD1 (6 bases). The V end lost 6 bases, the J end lost 2 bases, and 13 bases lay between the germline ends. The CDR3 runs 14 residues. The germline CDR1 and CDR2 sequences are MNHEY and SVGAGI. The DNA of the CDR3 is TGTGCCAGCAGAAACAGGGCGTTAAACACTGAAGCTTTCTTT. Amino acids: CASRNRALNTEAFF.

The CDR3 bases are TGTGCCACCAGCAGAGATCTACCTGGACTAGCGGGGGAATCCGGGGAGCTGTTTTTT. This codes for CATSRDLPGLAGESGELFF. The V gene is TRBV15, the J gene TRBJ2-2, with 13 bases fitting TRBD2. Trimming cost V 0 bases and J 6 bases; bases outside gene matches: 10. Germline CDR1 is LNHNV and CDR2 is YYDKDF (reference sequence). The length of the CDR3 is 19 residues.

V gene TRBV5-4 combines with J gene TRBJ2-1; 16 nucleotides match TRBD2. Unmatched junction bases numbered 6, after V lost 4 bases and J lost 5 bases. CDR3 length: 17 residues. Germline V lookup: CDR1 SGHNT, CDR2 YYREEE (reference sequence). CDR3 nucleotide sequence: TGTGCCAGCAGCCCCGGGACTAGCGGGGGGGCCGACAATGAGCAGTTCTTC. It specifies CASSPGTSGGADNEQFF.

The CDR3 DNA sequence: TGCGCCAGCAGCGCACAGGGTTTTGGAAACACCATATATTTT. The encoded protein is CASSAQGFGNTIYF. This chain links TRBV5-1 with TRBJ1-3; TRBD1 is a possible D gene (6 bases). Germline loops: CDR1 SGHRS, CDR2 YFSETQ. The CDR3 covers 14 residues. The V and J ends lost 4 bases and 3 bases respectively, with 11 bases between them.

The chain joins TRBV6-6 to TRBJ2-1; possible D gene TRBD2, 6 bases. Trimming took 6 bases from V and 7 from J, leaving 16 bases between them. The CDR3 loop spans 14 amino acids. The germline V gene encodes CDR1 MNHNY and CDR2 SVGAGI (reference sequence). The CDR3 protein is CASRDPAGRNEQFF. CDR3 DNA: TGTGCCAGCAGGGACCCGGCGGGGAGGAATGAGCAGTTCTTC.

V usage is TRBV9 and J usage is TRBJ2-3; 8 bases match TRBD2. Unmatched junction bases numbered 7, after V lost 0 bases and J lost 4 bases. The CDR3 runs to 16 residues. Germline lookup yields CDR1 SGDLS and CDR2 YYNGEE. CDR3: CASSVDTGGFSDTQYF. The CDR3 region has the DNA TGTGCCAGCAGCGTAGATACGGGGGGGTTCTCAGATACGCAGTATTTT.

The rearrangement joins TRBV20-1 to TRBJ2-7; TRBD1 aligns across 8 bases. Germline CDR1 reads DFQATT; CDR2 reads SNEGSKA (reference sequence). The CDR3 is made up of 14 amino acids. After removal of 3 bases from V and 3 bases from J, the junction contained 7 bases not matched to a gene. The CDR3 coding sequence is TGCAGTGCTAGTGAACAGGGGGGAGACTACGAGCAGTACTTC. This translates into CSASEQGGDYEQYF.

J is TRBJ2-1 and V is TRBV5-5, with 9 bases lining up with TRBD2. The CDR3 spans 14 residues. Germline V gene data show CDR1 as SGHKS and CDR2 as YYEKEE (reference sequence). The ends lost 3 bases at V and 4 bases at J; junction bases unmatched: 2. This CDR3 is CASSSAGGYNEQFF. For the CDR3, the DNA is TGTGCCAGCAGCTCAGCGGGGGGTTACAATGAGCAGTTCTTC.

The chain joins TRBV5-4 to TRBJ1-2; possible D gene TRBD1, 6 bases. The CDR3 contains 14 residues. Per the germline V gene, CDR1 is SGHNT and CDR2 is YYREEE (reference sequence). The V gene lost 0 bases and the J gene lost 4 bases, with 10 bases spanning the gap. The CDR3 loop is CASSLVGQSYGYTF. The CDR3 DNA sequence: TGTGCCAGCAGCTTGGTCGGACAGAGCTATGGCTACACCTTC.

Concerning this clone: This may be a read error: a much more frequent sequence differs by one nucleotide. The V and J genes are TRBV12-3 or TRBV12-4 and TRBJ2-7; 8 bases fit TRBD1. After removal of 2 bases from V and 4 bases from J, the junction contained 1 base not matched to a gene. The CDR3 has 13 amino acids. The chain's CDR3 is CASSLQGAYEQYF. CDR3 bases: TGTGCCAGCAGTTTACAGGGGGCTTACGAGCAGTACTTC.

The rearrangement links TRBV18 to TRBJ2-1, with 9 bases lining up with TRBD1. CDR1 and CDR2 from the germline V gene are KGHSH and LQKENI. This CDR3 region has 15 residues. Trimming removed 6 bases from V and 4 bases from J; junction bases left unmatched: 7. In DNA, the CDR3 is TGTGCCAGCTCCGAAGGACAGGGGACTTACAATGAGCAGTTCTTC. This sequence encodes CASSEGQGTYNEQFF.

This clone was observed a few times. This rearrangement joins TRBV6-5 to TRBJ1-1; D call uncertain. Germline V gives CDR1 MNHEY, CDR2 SVGAGI. The CDR3 totals 12 residues. The V and J ends lost 7 bases and 6 bases respectively, with 12 bases between them. In nucleotides, the CDR3 is TGTGCCAGCACTACGGGGTTTTCTGAAGCTTTCTTT. Translating it yields CASTTGFSEAFF.

The gene calls are TRBV10-3 and TRBJ1-2, with D maybe TRBD1 (6 bases). Trimming pared 4 bases from V and 3 bases from J, leaving 21 bases between. CDR1 ENHRY and CDR2 SYGVKD come from the germline V gene. The CDR3 spans 17 residues. CDR3 region: CAISGGGGQKVDYGYTF. The CDR3 coding sequence is TGTGCCATCAGTGGTGGGGGCGGACAGAAAGTTGACTATGGCTACACCTTC.

The gene calls are TRBV5-1 and TRBJ1-4, with 7 bases fitting TRBD1. The CDR3 sequence is 17 residues long. The J segment lost 5 bases and the V segment lost 0 bases, leaving 10 bases of the junction unmatched. Germline V gene data show CDR1 as SGHRS and CDR2 as YFSETQ. In DNA, the CDR3 is TGCGCCAGCAGCTTGGAAGTGGCAGGGGGTTTAAATGAAAAACTGTTTTTT. Translated: CASSLEVAGGLNEKLFF.

The chain recombines TRBV14 with TRBJ1-1, with D possibly matching TRBD1 (6 bases). The CDR3 contains 12 residues. Deletions cut 8 bases from V and 6 bases from J, with 13 bases between. The germline V gene encodes CDR1 SGHDN and CDR2 FVKESK. The CDR3 here is CASGIRTAEAFF. The CDR3 nucleotides read TGTGCCAGCGGGATAAGGACAGCTGAAGCTTTCTTT.